Presented here are 20 T cell receptor beta chains from one specimen sequenced in a study of beta chain features in type 1 diabetes. The authors reverse transcribed all of the isolated RNA, so sequencing captured expressed TCRB transcripts. The assay was immunoSEQ multiplex PCR, and TCRdb's table has in-frame clones only and misses some. The sample lists fewer than 350,000 clones, about 18% occurring once. Material: naive CD4+ T cells from blood. The receptors were gathered from a woman aged 18-29 years in good health.

This clone has more than one count but fewer than ten. The same CDR3 can be traced to other DNA sequences in this sample. This rearrangement joins TRBV29-1 to TRBJ1-1; 7 nucleotides align to TRBD1. The CDR3 runs 13 residues. The V gene end was trimmed by 6 bases and the J gene end by 0 bases; junction bases not matched to a gene: 4. The germline V gene has CDR1 SQVTM and CDR2 ANQGSEA. The CDR3 coding sequence is TGCAGCGTCGAGGGACAGATGAACACTGAAGCTTTCTTT. It encodes CSVEGQMNTEAFF.

V and J are TRBV6-5 and TRBJ1-5; D uncertain. Between the trimmed V and J ends, which lost 6 bases and 2 bases, there was a span of 8 bases. This CDR3 region has 13 residues. Germline V gives CDR1 MNHEY, CDR2 SVGAGI. Here the CDR3 DNA reads TGTGCCAGCAGGGTCGGGGGCAATCAGCCCCAGCATTTT. Translating it yields CASRVGGNQPQHF.

J is TRBJ2-4 and V is TRBV7-6; a possible D gene is TRBD1 (5 bases). Germline loops: CDR1 SGHVS, CDR2 FNYEAQ. The V end lost 6 bases, the J end lost 7 bases, and 10 bases lay between the germline ends. This CDR3 has 12 amino acids. The CDR3 DNA is TGTGCCAGCAGTGGGTCAGGGAACATTCAGTACTTC. It yields the protein CASSGSGNIQYF.

This clone appeared a few times. This chain connects TRBV7-2 to TRBJ1-2, with a weak D call TRBD1 (5 bases). The CDR3 contains 16 residues. V was shortened by 1 base and J by 1 base, with 13 bases between the two germline ends. Per germline, CDR1 SGHTA and CDR2 FQGNSA. The CDR3 DNA is TGTGCCAGCAGCTTAGGGCAGGGCAACCTTAACTATGGCTACACCTTC. Translation: CASSLGQGNLNYGYTF. The variable domain in full, completed from reference TRBV7-2 and TRBJ1-2, reads GAGVSQSPSNKVTEKGKDVELRCDPISGHTALYWYRQSLGQGLEFLIYFQGNSAPDKSGLPSDRFSAERTGGSVSTLTIQRTQQEDSAVYLCASSLGQGNLNYGYTFGSGTRLTVV.

The V and J genes are TRBV29-1 and TRBJ2-1; 9 bases are shared with TRBD1. Looked up from germline, CDR1 is SQVTM and CDR2 is ANQGSEA. The CDR3 extends over 14 amino acids. With V trimmed by 4 bases and J by 9 bases, 10 bases remained unmatched. The CDR3 nucleotides are TGCAGCGTTGCGGGACAGGGTGGATACGGTGAGCAGTTCTTC. The encoded protein is CSVAGQGGYGEQFF.

This clone appeared a few times. This chain joins TRBV7-3 and TRBJ2-3; 13 positions match TRBD2. This CDR3 is built from 14 residues. The J segment lost 6 bases and the V segment lost 4 bases, leaving 1 base of the junction unmatched. Germline V gives CDR1 SGHTA, CDR2 FQGTGA. The CDR3 DNA sequence: TGTGCCAGCAGCTCACTAGCGGGGGGGGATACGCAGTATTTT. Residues: CASSSLAGGDTQYF. The whole variable domain, filled in from reference TRBV7-3 and TRBJ2-3, reads GAGVSQTPSNKVTEKGKYVELRCDPISGHTALYWYRQSLGQGPEFLIYFQGTGAADDSGLPNDRFFAVRPEGSVSTLKIQRTERGDSAVYLCASSSLAGGDTQYFGPGTRLTVL.

The J gene is TRBJ1-2, the V gene TRBV30, with TRBD1 as a possible D gene (5 bases). The CDR3 is made up of 13 amino acids. Per germline, CDR1 GTSNPN and CDR2 SVGIG (reference sequence). Trimming pared 2 bases from V and 4 bases from J, leaving 11 bases between. CDR3: CAWSMGEAYGYTF. For the CDR3, the DNA is TGTGCCTGGAGTATGGGGGAGGCCTATGGCTACACCTTC. The entire variable domain, with the rest obtained from reference TRBV30 and TRBJ1-2, is as follows: SQTIHQWPATLVQPVGSPLSLECTVEGTSNPNLYWYRQAAGRGLQLLFYSVGIGQISSEVPQNLSASRPQDRQFILSSKKLLLSDSGFYLCAWSMGEAYGYTFGSGTRLTVV.

This chain links TRBV4-2 with TRBJ2-1; TRBD2 agrees at 13 bases. The CDR3 extends over 16 amino acids. V gave up 4 bases and J gave up 9 bases; unmatched junction bases: 9. Looked up from germline, CDR1 is LGHNA and CDR2 is YNFKEQ. The CDR3 reads CASSPRTSGGPGEQFF. CDR3 sequence (DNA): TGTGCCAGCAGCCCCCGGACTAGCGGGGGACCGGGTGAGCAGTTCTTC.

The J gene is TRBJ1-6, the V gene TRBV25-1; weak D call: TRBD1 (5 bases). The germline V gene encodes CDR1 MGHDK and CDR2 SYGVNS. This CDR3 is 16 amino acids long. V dropped 3 bases and J dropped 6 bases, with 15 bases sitting between them. DNA of the CDR3: TGTGCCAGCAGTGAGCAGGGACCGCGGGGTAATTCACCCCTCCACTTT. Protein sequence: CASSEQGPRGNSPLHF.

The genes are TRBV4-1 and TRBJ2-7; TRBD2 might be the D (5 bases). CDR3 length: 13 residues. Germline V CDR1 and CDR2: MGHRA, YSYEKL. V shed 4 bases and J shed 5 bases, with 12 bases lying between them. The CDR3 is CASSPFGIHEQYF. DNA of the CDR3: TGCGCCAGCAGCCCCTTCGGGATCCACGAGCAGTACTTC.

This clone was observed a single time. This chain uses TRBV10-3 with TRBJ2-3; 9 bases align to TRBD2. This CDR3 is built from 15 residues. V shed 9 bases and J 2 bases; nucleotides not matched to a gene: 9. Germline V gene data show CDR1 as ENHRY and CDR2 as SYGVKD. The CDR3 here is CAIAASGRSTDTQYF. CDR3 DNA: TGTGCCATTGCCGCCAGCGGGAGGTCCACAGATACGCAGTATTTT.

The chain joins TRBV15 to TRBJ2-7, with 9 bases that match TRBD2. Losses at the gene ends were 2 bases for V and 2 bases for J; bases not matched to a gene: 4. Germline lookup yields CDR1 LNHNV and CDR2 YYDKDF (reference sequence). The length of the CDR3 is 15 residues. This CDR3 reads CATSRSVAGAYEQYF. CDR3 in DNA: TGTGCCACCAGCAGATCAGTAGCGGGAGCCTACGAGCAGTACTTC.

The chain employs TRBV5-4 and TRBJ2-1; weak D call: TRBD2 (6 bases). The CDR3 consists of 14 residues. Looked up from germline, CDR1 is SGHNT and CDR2 is YYREEE (reference sequence). V was trimmed by 4 bases and J by 5 bases, leaving 13 bases between them. CDR3 in DNA: TGTGCCAGCAGCCGGGAGTACAGGAACAATGAGCAGTTCTTC. As protein: CASSREYRNNEQFF.

This clone showed up just a few times. Other DNA sequences from this sample encode an identical CDR3 as well. This chain joins TRBV12-5 and TRBJ1-1; D remains ambiguous. The germline V gene encodes CDR1 LGHNT and CDR2 FRNRAP. Trimming removed 0 bases from V and 5 bases from J, with 7 bases in between. This CDR3 contains 13 residues. The CDR3 reads CASGLVRGTEAFF. In DNA, the CDR3 is TGTGCTAGTGGTTTGGTACGGGGAACTGAAGCTTTCTTT.

This clone came up a few times. V gene TRBV29-1 combines with J gene TRBJ2-1, with D maybe TRBD1 (5 bases). The germline gives CDR1 SQVTM, CDR2 ANQGSEA. CDR3 length: 11 amino acids. V lost 6 bases and J lost 9, with 12 bases in between. This chain's CDR3 is CSVGTGGEQFF. The CDR3 coding sequence is TGCAGCGTGGGAACAGGCGGTGAGCAGTTCTTC.

This clone was found a few times. This chain connects TRBV18 to TRBJ2-1, with 9 bases fitting TRBD1. Trimming removed 4 bases from V and 4 bases from J; junction bases left unmatched: 14. This CDR3 spans 18 amino acids. From germline, CDR1 is KGHSH and CDR2 LQKENI. The CDR3 coding sequence is TGTGCCAGCTCACGACCGACAGGGGGAAGAAGTGGGTACAATGAGCAGTTCTTC. Amino acids: CASSRPTGGRSGYNEQFF.

There are a few counts of this clone. This chain uses TRBV30 with TRBJ2-3, with TRBD2 matching over 9 bases. V trimming: 3 bases; J trimming: 5 bases; junction bases outside the gene matches: 12. CDR1 GTSNPN and CDR2 SVGIG come from the germline V gene (reference sequence). This CDR3 is built from 16 residues. Written as DNA, the CDR3 is TGTGCCTGGAGACTCCTAGGCGGGAGGGCCGAAGATACGCAGTATTTT. Its translation: CAWRLLGGRAEDTQYF.

This clone was observed a few times. The CDR3 loop is CASRGTSADTQYF. CDR3 coding DNA: TGTGCCAGCAGAGGGACTAGCGCAGATACGCAGTATTTT. The chain recombines TRBV5-4 with TRBJ2-3, with 10 bases lining up with TRBD2. There are 13 residues in the CDR3. Per the germline V gene, CDR1 is SGHNT and CDR2 is YYREEE (reference sequence). Trimming at V came to 5 bases and at J to 4 bases, leaving 1 base not matched to a gene.

This clone has more than one count but fewer than ten. This chain links TRBV6-1 with TRBJ1-1; D remains ambiguous. The CDR3 length is 15 residues. Germline V CDR1 and CDR2: MNHNS, SASEGT. Trimming took off 8 bases at V and 1 base at J, with 17 bases between the two ends. The CDR3 sequence is CASVTRTEPNTEAFF. CDR3 sequence (DNA): TGTGCCAGCGTAACCAGAACAGAACCGAACACTGAAGCTTTCTTT.

The rearrangement links TRBV11-2 to TRBJ2-7; maybe TRBD1 (6 bases). The CDR3 is 15 amino acids. Germline CDR1 is SGHAT and CDR2 is FQNNGV. Trimming removed 5 bases from V and 0 bases from J, with 14 bases in between. For the CDR3, the DNA is TGTGCCAGCAGCATGTCCCGGGACATCTCCTACGAGCAGTACTTC. This gives the protein CASSMSRDISYEQYF.